A selection of T cell receptor beta chains follows, all from one sample in a study of cytomegalovirus exposure and HLA in healthy donors. Assay: immunoSEQ multiplex PCR; the TCRdb copy retains only in-frame clones and omits some. The sample has some 130,000 clones; the top ten hold roughly 2%. Source material: PBMCs. These TCRs come from a woman aged 55-69 years in good health and CMV-seronegative. CDR3s include the opening cysteine and the closing phenylalanine or tryptophan. The D gene is left open where the match is weak.

.	TRBJ2-7	TRBV28	TGTGCCATCGGATCACTAGGGACTGCTACCTACGAGCAGTACTTC	CAIGSLGTATYEQYF
.	TRBJ2-5	TRBV5-1	TGCGCCAGCTTTAAGGGGCCTTCTCAAGAGACCCAGTACTTC	CASFKGPSQETQYF
.	TRBJ2-1	TRBV6-1	TGTGCCAGCAGTGAATATAGCCAGGGGCTGTACAATGAGCAGTTCTTC	CASSEYSQGLYNEQFF
.	TRBJ1-1	TRBV19	TGTGCCAGTAGTATAGTGTCGGGGTTGGGGACTGAAGCTTTCTTT	CASSIVSGLGTEAFF
.	TRBJ1-2	TRBV6-5	TGTGCCAGCAGTTACGGGGGCGCAGGCCTCGGCTACACCTTC	CASSYGGAGLGYTF
.	TRBJ1-3	TRBV18	TGTGCCAGCTCACCACAGTTCGGGAACACCATATATTTT	CASSPQFGNTIYF
.	TRBJ1-1	TRBV6-5	TGTGCCAGCAGTTACCCCCAGGCCGAAGCTTTCTTT	CASSYPQAEAFF
.	TRBJ1-1	TRBV9	TGTGCCAGCAGCGTAGCTGGACAGTTGAACACTGAAGCTTTCTTT	CASSVAGQLNTEAFF
.	TRBJ2-1	TRBV9	TGTGCCAGCACCCGTGACCCGGGGGGCCGTAACAATGAGCAGTTCTTC	CASTRDPGGRNNEQFF
TRBD2	TRBJ2-1	TRBV5-1	TGCGCCAGCATCCCGGGGAGCGGGGTAAACAATGAGCAGTTCTTC	CASIPGSGVNNEQFF
.	TRBJ1-1	TRBV5-4	TGTGCCAGCAGAGGGGCGGGGGGCATGAACACTGAAGCTTTCTTT	CASRGAGGMNTEAFF
.	TRBJ1-2	TRBV10-1	TGCGCCAGCTCCAGGGGCTATGGCTACACCTTC	CASSRGYGYTF
.	TRBJ1-2	TRBV5-1	TGCGCCAGCAGCCCCCTGACGGTACAGGGTTATGGCTACACCTTC	CASSPLTVQGYGYTF
.	TRBJ2-1	TRBV2	TGTGCCAGCAGTCGGGGGAGCTCCTACAATGAGCAGTTCTTC	CASSRGSSYNEQFF
.	TRBJ1-1	TRBV27	TGTGCCAGCAGTGCTGGACAGATAGGTGCGTTTTCTGAAGCTTTCTTT	CASSAGQIGAFSEAFF